The source of this T cell receptor beta chain is a study of shared clonotypes between healthy human individuals. It was CD45RO-negative cells, positively selected for CCR7, that made up naive CD8 cells, with terminally differentiated effector memory CD45RA+ cells excluded. V dropped 1 base and J dropped 7 bases, with 8 bases sitting between them. The CDR3 contains 14 residues. Germline V gives CDR1 SGHAT, CDR2 FQNNGV. This clone was recorded once. Sequencing used immunoSEQ multiplex PCR; TCRdb keeps in-frame clones, though not all of them. The sample lists about 2 million clones, about 95% occurring once.

The chain recombines TRBV11-2 with TRBJ1-6; D unresolved. Material for sequencing was naive CD8+ T cells sorted from blood. The TCR was taken from a man between 18 and 29 years old in good health. The CDR3 sequence is CASSLGGSNSPLHF. CDR3 bases: TGTGCCAGCAGCTTAGGAGGATCCAATTCACCCCTCCACTTT.